The 17 T cell receptor beta chains given below trace back to one sample, sequenced in a study of blood T cell repertoires in COVID-19. Method: immunoSEQ multiplex PCR; TCRdb's copy keeps in-frame clones and lacks some. The top ten hold around 4.6% of the sample, which has hundreds of thousands of clones, about nine tenths seen once. The specimen sequenced was PBMCs or T cells enriched from blood (not recorded which). Every receptor here comes from a man younger than 40 who had recovered from COVID-19.

The rearrangement links TRBV2 to TRBJ2-7; 10 positions match TRBD2. The trim removed 8 bases at V and 3 bases at J, leaving 7 bases unmatched. Germline CDR1 and CDR2: SNHLY and FYNNEI. The CDR3 has 14 amino acids. The DNA of the CDR3 is TGTGCCAGCGAGGAGCGGGAGGGCCTCTACGAGCAGTACTTC. It translates to CASEEREGLYEQYF. Supplemented by reference TRBV2 and TRBJ2-7, the full variable domain reads EPEVTQTPSHQVTQMGQEVILRCVPISNHLYFYWYRQILGQKVEFLVSFYNNEISEKSEIFDDQFSVERPDGSNFTLKIRSTKLEDSAMYFCASEEREGLYEQYFGPGTRLTVT.

The chain is built from TRBV7-9 and TRBJ1-2, with TRBD1 as a possible D gene (5 bases). Germline-derived CDR1 and CDR2 are SEHNR and FQNEAQ (reference sequence). The CDR3 is 14 residues long. V dropped 4 bases and J dropped 7 bases, with 16 bases sitting between them. DNA of the CDR3: TGTGCCAGCAGCTGGGACCCGGCAGCGGGTGGCTACACCTTC. Its protein product is CASSWDPAAGGYTF.

In its sample, this clone was seen once. The rearrangement links TRBV14 to TRBJ2-1; D is ambiguous. Per germline, CDR1 SGHDN and CDR2 FVKESK. This CDR3 is built from 14 residues. V was pared by 0 bases and J by 7 bases, with 10 bases between. CDR3 loop: CASSQELVGNEQFF. For the CDR3, the DNA is TGTGCCAGCAGCCAAGAATTGGTCGGTAATGAGCAGTTCTTC.

The chain joins TRBV5-1 to TRBJ2-7; no reliable D call. Germline V gene sequence: CDR1 SGHRS, CDR2 YFSETQ. The CDR3 spans 16 residues. V lost 0 bases, J lost 1 base, and 14 bases lay in between. CDR3 sequence: CASSLDQAVKSYEQYF. In DNA form, the CDR3 reads TGCGCCAGCAGCTTGGATCAGGCCGTCAAGTCCTACGAGCAGTACTTC.

This clone appeared a few times. The chain carries TRBV6-6 and TRBJ2-3; D may be TRBD1 (6 bases). The CDR3 runs to 17 residues. Germline assignment: CDR1 MNHNY and CDR2 SVGAGI (reference sequence). V lost 5 bases to trimming and J lost 0 bases, with 18 bases between them. CDR3 DNA sequence: TGTGCCAGCAGTCCGCCCCTAGACAGGATGAGCACAGATACGCAGTATTTT. Its translation is CASSPPLDRMSTDTQYF.

A few counts support this clone. The chain uses TRBV3-1 (or the pseudogene TRBV3-2) and TRBJ2-2, with TRBD1 matching 9 bases. V shed 1 base, J shed 4 bases, and the junction held 4 bases outside the gene matches. Germline V gene sequence: CDR1 LGHDT, CDR2 YNNKEL (reference sequence). The CDR3 runs 16 residues. CDR3 bases: TGTGCCAGCAGCCAAGTTGGGACAGGGAGCACCGGGGAGCTGTTTTTT. Residues: CASSQVGTGSTGELFF.

This clone occurred a few times. V gene TRBV29-1 combines with J gene TRBJ2-2; D might be TRBD1 (5 bases). The germline V gene encodes CDR1 SQVTM and CDR2 ANQGSEA. There are 16 residues in the CDR3. Trimming took 7 bases from V and 0 from J, leaving 18 bases between them. The CDR3 here is CSAKTATTPNTGELFF. The CDR3 DNA follows: TGCAGCGCCAAGACAGCCACCACCCCGAACACCGGGGAGCTGTTTTTT.

The genes are TRBV5-1 and TRBJ2-5; 10 bases match TRBD2. The CDR3 sequence is 17 residues long. Trimming took 4 bases from V and 5 from J; bases not matched to a gene: 14. Germline V lookup: CDR1 SGHRS, CDR2 YFSETQ. The CDR3 here is CASSISSGLAGVETQYF. As DNA, the CDR3 is TGCGCCAGCAGCATATCCTCCGGGCTAGCGGGAGTTGAGACCCAGTACTTC.

The V gene is TRBV6-5, the J gene TRBJ2-7; tentatively, D is TRBD1 (8 bases). This CDR3 is 16 amino acids long. V was cut by 4 bases and J by 0 bases, with 16 bases left in between. Germline V gives CDR1 MNHEY, CDR2 SVGAGI. The CDR3: CASSWGGQELSYEQYF. DNA for the CDR3: TGTGCCAGCAGTTGGGGGGGACAGGAACTCTCCTACGAGCAGTACTTC.

The rearrangement joins TRBV11-2 to TRBJ2-7; the match to TRBD1 covers 8 bases. In germline, CDR1 is SGHAT, CDR2 FQNNGV. This CDR3 spans 15 amino acids. With V trimmed by 3 bases and J by 0 bases, 4 bases remained unmatched. The CDR3: CASSLEDRVSYEQYF. The CDR3 bases are TGTGCCAGCAGCTTGGAGGACAGGGTCTCCTACGAGCAGTACTTC.

This rearrangement joins TRBV4-1 to TRBJ2-1, with 11 bases fitting TRBD2. This CDR3 contains 15 residues. The junction had 11 bases not matched to a gene; V was cut back by 4 bases and J by 12 bases. Germline V lookup: CDR1 MGHRA, CDR2 YSYEKL. In DNA, the CDR3 is TGCGCCAGCAGCCGGATAGCGGGAGGGGAGGCCGGGCAGTTCTTC. Protein sequence: CASSRIAGGEAGQFF.

The chain uses TRBV7-2 and TRBJ1-1; D might be TRBD1 (6 bases). The CDR3 has 15 amino acids. Trimming stripped 1 base from V and 3 bases from J, with 12 bases between. Germline CDR1 is SGHTA and CDR2 is FQGNSA. CDR3 sequence: CASSLGEWGHTEAFF. The CDR3 nucleotides are TGTGCCAGCAGCTTAGGAGAGTGGGGGCACACTGAAGCTTTCTTT. Full variable domain (missing parts from reference TRBV7-2 and TRBJ1-1): GAGVSQSPSNKVTEKGKDVELRCDPISGHTALYWYRQSLGQGLEFLIYFQGNSAPDKSGLPSDRFSAERTGGSVSTLTIQRTQQEDSAVYLCASSLGEWGHTEAFFGQGTRLTVV.

The CDR3 here is CAWSSQGGGYGYTF. As DNA, the CDR3 is TGTGCCTGGAGTTCCCAGGGGGGAGGCTATGGCTACACCTTC. This sequence joins TRBV30 and TRBJ1-2, with TRBD1 identical over 7 bases. Germline V gene data show CDR1 as GTSNPN and CDR2 as SVGIG (reference sequence). The V gene end was trimmed by 2 bases and the J gene end by 4 bases; junction bases not matched to a gene: 7. The CDR3 has 14 amino acids.

The chain is built from TRBV5-4 and TRBJ1-1, with D hard to call. This CDR3 spans 15 amino acids. Germline-derived CDR1 and CDR2 are SGHNT and YYREEE (reference sequence). The V end was cut by 0 bases, the J end by 1 base, with 10 bases between. The CDR3 is CASSLVSVENTEAFF. The CDR3 region has the DNA TGTGCCAGCAGCTTGGTTTCGGTAGAGAACACTGAAGCTTTCTTT.

This clone was recorded only once. V is TRBV28 and J is TRBJ1-6; the D gene is possibly TRBD1 (5 bases). Germline lookup yields CDR1 MDHEN and CDR2 SYDVKM. The CDR3 runs to 14 residues. V was pared by 7 bases and J by 6 bases, with 13 bases between. DNA of the CDR3: TGTGCCAGCACCTTTCAGGGTTTTAATTCACCCCTCCACTTT. Protein: CASTFQGFNSPLHF.

The chain recombines TRBV29-1 with TRBJ1-1; 7 nucleotides agree with TRBD1. V lost 4 bases and J lost 7; bases outside the gene matches: 9. There are 13 residues in the CDR3. The V gene's germline CDR1 is SQVTM and CDR2 ANQGSEA. This chain's CDR3 is CSVVSGGSSEAFF. The CDR3 DNA is TGCAGCGTTGTTTCAGGGGGGAGCAGTGAAGCTTTCTTT.

This clone was observed a few times. CDR3 sequence (DNA): TGTGCCAGTAGTATAGACGGGACAGGGGGGGGAACTAATGAAAAACTGTTTTTT. Amino acids: CASSIDGTGGGTNEKLFF. The gene calls are TRBV19 and TRBJ1-4; 11 bases fit TRBD1. This CDR3 contains 18 residues. V was clipped by 0 bases and J by 1 base; unmatched bases: 4. Germline CDR1 and CDR2: LNHDA and SQIVND (reference sequence).